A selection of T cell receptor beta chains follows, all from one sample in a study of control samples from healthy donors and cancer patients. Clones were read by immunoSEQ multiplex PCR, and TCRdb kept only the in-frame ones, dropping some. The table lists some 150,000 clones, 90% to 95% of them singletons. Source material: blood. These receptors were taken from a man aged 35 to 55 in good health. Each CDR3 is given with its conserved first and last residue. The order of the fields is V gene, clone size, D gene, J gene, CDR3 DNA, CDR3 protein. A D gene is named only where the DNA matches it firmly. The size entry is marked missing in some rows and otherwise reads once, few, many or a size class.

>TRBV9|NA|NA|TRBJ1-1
TGTGCCAGCAGCGTAACACAAATGAACACTGAAGCTTTCTTT
CASSVTQMNTEAFF
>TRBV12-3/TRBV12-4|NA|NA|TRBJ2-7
TGTGCCAGCGGGGGTGGCCCCTACGAGCAGTACTTC
CASGGGPYEQYF
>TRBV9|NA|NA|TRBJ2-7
TGTGCCAGCAGCGTAGATAGTATATCCTACGAGCAGTACTTC
CASSVDSISYEQYF
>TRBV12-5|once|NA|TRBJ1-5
TGTGCTAGTTTGGGATCCGGTCAGCCCCAGCATTTT
CASLGSGQPQHF
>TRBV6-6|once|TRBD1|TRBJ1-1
TGTGCCAGCAGTTACTACGGACAGGGCAACACTGAAGCTTTCTTT
CASSYYGQGNTEAFF
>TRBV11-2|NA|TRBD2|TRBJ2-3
TGTGCCAGCAGCCCCTTAGCGGGAGGGCCGGCAGATACGCAGTATTTT
CASSPLAGGPADTQYF
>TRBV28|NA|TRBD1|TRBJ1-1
TGTGCCAGCAGGCCTCCGGGACAGGGATTAAAAGCTTTCTTT
CASRPPGQGLKAFF
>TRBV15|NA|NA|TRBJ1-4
TGTGCCACCAGCAGGGTAGACCACGGGGAAAAACTGTTTTTT
CATSRVDHGEKLFF
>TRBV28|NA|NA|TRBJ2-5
TGTGCCAGCAGCCTTGGACAGCCCCAAGAGACCCAGTACTTC
CASSLGQPQETQYF
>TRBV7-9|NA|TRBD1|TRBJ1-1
TGTGCCAGCAGCTCCGGACGACAGGGGGCAGCGAACACTGAAGCTTTCTTT
CASSSGRQGAANTEAFF
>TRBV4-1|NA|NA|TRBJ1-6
TGCGCCAGCAGCCAAGGCCAGTGGAATTCACCCCTCCACTTT
CASSQGQWNSPLHF
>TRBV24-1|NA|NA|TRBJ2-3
TGTGCCACCGGTTCCTCCGGCTCCGCTAGCACAGATACGCAGTATTTT
CATGSSGSASTDTQYF
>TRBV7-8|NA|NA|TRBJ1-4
TGTGCCAGCAGCTTAGGTTCTGGGAATGAAAAACTGTTTTTT
CASSLGSGNEKLFF
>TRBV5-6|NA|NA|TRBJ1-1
TGTGCCAGCAGCTTCCGGGTTGGGACTGAAGCTTTCTTT
CASSFRVGTEAFF
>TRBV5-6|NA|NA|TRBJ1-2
TGTGCCAGCAGCTTTGGGCAGGGAGGCGATGGCTACACCTTC
CASSFGQGGDGYTF
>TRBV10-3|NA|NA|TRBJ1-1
TGTGCCATCAGAGGTCAGGACACTGAAGCTTTCTTT
CAIRGQDTEAFF
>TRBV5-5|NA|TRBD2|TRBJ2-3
TGTGCCAGCAGCTTGGTGACTAGCGGGAGTCCAGATACGCAGTATTTT
CASSLVTSGSPDTQYF
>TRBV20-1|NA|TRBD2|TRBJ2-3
TGCAGTGCTAGTCCAGCGGGGGTCACAGATACGCAGTATTTT
CSASPAGVTDTQYF
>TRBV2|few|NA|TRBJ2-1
TGTGCCAGCAGTGAAGGACAGCTGAATGAGCAGTTCTTC
CASSEGQLNEQFF
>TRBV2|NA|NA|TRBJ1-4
TGTGCCAGCACTGAAAGAACCCATGAAAAACTGTTTTTT
CASTERTHEKLFF
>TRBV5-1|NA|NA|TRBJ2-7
TGCGCCAGCAGCTTGGGGGGGGCGCAAGGCGAGCAGTACTTC
CASSLGGAQGEQYF
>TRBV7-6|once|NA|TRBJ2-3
TGTGCCAGCAGCTCCGCCGGCGGGTGGGGCACAGATACGCAGTATTTT
CASSSAGGWGTDTQYF
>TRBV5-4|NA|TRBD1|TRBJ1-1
TGTGCCAGCAGCTTATGGACAGGGGGCGCGTACTACACTGAAGCTTTCTTT
CASSLWTGGAYYTEAFF
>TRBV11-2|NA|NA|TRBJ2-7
TGTGCCAGCAGCCTAAGGGGAATATACCTCTACGAGCAGTACTTC
CASSLRGIYLYEQYF
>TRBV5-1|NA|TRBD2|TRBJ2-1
TGCGCCAGCAGCCCTGGACTAGCGGGGACCATTGAGCAGTTCTTC
CASSPGLAGTIEQFF
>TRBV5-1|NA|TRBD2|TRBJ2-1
TGCGCCAGCAGCTTGAATCGGGCTAGCGGGGCCTACAATGAGCAGTTCTTC
CASSLNRASGAYNEQFF
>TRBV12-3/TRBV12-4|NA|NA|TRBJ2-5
TGTGCCAGCAGTTACAGGGCATCCGTGGATGGGAACTTC
CASSYRASVDGNF
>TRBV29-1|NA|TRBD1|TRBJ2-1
TGCAGCGTTGAAGCCCACGGGACAGACCTCTACAATGAGCAGTTCTTC
CSVEAHGTDLYNEQFF
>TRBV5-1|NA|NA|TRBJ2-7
TGCGCCAGCAGCCCCTTGGGCGCTGGCCACTACGAGCAGTACTTC
CASSPLGAGHYEQYF
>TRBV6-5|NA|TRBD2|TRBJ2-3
TGTGCCAGCAGTTACCCGGGACTAGTCACAGATACGCAGTATTTT
CASSYPGLVTDTQYF
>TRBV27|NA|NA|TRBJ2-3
TGTGCCAGCAGTTTAGGGGAAATAAGCACAGATACGCAGTATTTT
CASSLGEISTDTQYF
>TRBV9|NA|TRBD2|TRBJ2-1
TGTGCCAGCAGCGTAGGTAGCGGGAGTCTCAATGAGCAGTTCTTC
CASSVGSGSLNEQFF
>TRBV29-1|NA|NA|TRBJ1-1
TGCAGCGGTACTGGTTGGTCGGCCTCCAACACTGAAGCTTTCTTT
CSGTGWSASNTEAFF
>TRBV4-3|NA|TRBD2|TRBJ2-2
TGCGCCAGCAGCCCCAGGCTTGCAGCGGGGGGGCTAGGCACCGGGGAGCTGTTTTTT
CASSPRLAAGGLGTGELFF
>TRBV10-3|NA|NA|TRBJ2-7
TGTGCCTCAACAGGGATCGGGTCCTACGAGCAGTACTTC
CASTGIGSYEQYF
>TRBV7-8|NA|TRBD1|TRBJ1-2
TGTGCCAGCAGCCCCACGCAGGGGGCCTATGGCTACACCTTC
CASSPTQGAYGYTF
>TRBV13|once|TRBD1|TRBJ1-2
TGTGCCAGCAGCTACATTCCAAGGGGGCGGATTGGCTACACCTTC
CASSYIPRGRIGYTF
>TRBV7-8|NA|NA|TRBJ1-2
TGTGCCAGCAGCTTAGCGCCGATAGGGACCGAGGGTTATGGCTACACCTTC
CASSLAPIGTEGYGYTF
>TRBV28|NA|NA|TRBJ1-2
TGTGCCAGCAGTCCCAGTTCCGGTGGCTACACCTTC
CASSPSSGGYTF
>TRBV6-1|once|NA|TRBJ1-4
TGTGCCAGCAGTGATCGGGGGGTTTGGGAAAAACTGTTTTTT
CASSDRGVWEKLFF
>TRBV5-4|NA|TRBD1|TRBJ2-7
TGTGCCAGCAGCATGGGGACAGGGGGCGCCGCCTACGAGCAGTACTTC
CASSMGTGGAAYEQYF
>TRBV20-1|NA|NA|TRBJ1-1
TGCAGTGCTAGTAGGGGGGACACTGAAGCTTTCTTT
CSASRGDTEAFF
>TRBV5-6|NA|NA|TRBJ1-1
TGTGCCAGCAGCTACAGGGTTTTGAACACTGAAGCTTTCTTT
CASSYRVLNTEAFF
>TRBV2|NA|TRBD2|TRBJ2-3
TGTGCCAGCAGCCGCCTAGCGGGAGAAAGGGCGGGCACAGATACGCAGTATTTT
CASSRLAGERAGTDTQYF
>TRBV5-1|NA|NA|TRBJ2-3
TGCGCCAGCAGCTTCGGCACAGATACGCAGTATTTT
CASSFGTDTQYF
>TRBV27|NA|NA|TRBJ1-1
TGTGCCAGCAGTCTAGGCTTCGGGGAAGCTTTCTTT
CASSLGFGEAFF